The entry below describes one TCR beta chain. A lack of ophthalmopathy progression within 18 months defined stable Graves' hyperthyroidism. This sample was taken from a study of T cells in Graves' hyperthyroidism and ophthalmopathy. TCR beta CDR3 sequences were amplified from RNA transcripts. TCR CDR3 underwent first-round RT-PCR with the HTBI primer set. TCRdb analysed the multiplex PCR reads with MiXCR anew, one entry per CDR3 protein. Of approximately 400,000 distinct CDR3 sequences listed, about 15% are singletons. This CDR3 is 17 amino acids long. Trimming left V 10 bases short and J 4 bases short, with 28 bases between. Germline V gives CDR1 MNHEY, CDR2 SVGAGI.

The sequenced sample consisted of blood. The chain uses TRBV6-5 and TRBJ1-2, with a weak D call TRBD1 (5 bases). The sequence was obtained from a woman in her 30s with Graves' hyperthyroidism. The CDR3 loop reads CATRERGSGEPVYGYTF. The DNA of the CDR3 is TGTGCCACTAGGGAACGGGGTTCGGGGGAGCCCGTCTATGGCTACACCTTC.